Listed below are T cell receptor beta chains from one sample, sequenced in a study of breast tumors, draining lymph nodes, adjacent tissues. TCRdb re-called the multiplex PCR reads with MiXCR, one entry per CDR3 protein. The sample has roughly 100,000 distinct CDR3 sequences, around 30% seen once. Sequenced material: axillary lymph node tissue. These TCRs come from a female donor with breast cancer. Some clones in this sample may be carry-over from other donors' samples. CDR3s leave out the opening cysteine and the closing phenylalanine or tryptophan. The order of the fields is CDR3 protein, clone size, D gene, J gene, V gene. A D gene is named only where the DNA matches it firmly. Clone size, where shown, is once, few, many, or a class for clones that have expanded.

cdr3_aa: ASSHGTGTYEQY
clone_size: many
d_call: TRBD1
j_call: TRBJ2-7
v_call: TRBV7-3

cdr3_aa: ASTSGTSYNEQF
clone_size: many
d_call: TRBD2
j_call: TRBJ2-1
v_call: TRBV19

cdr3_aa: ASSPNTGGVGTQY
clone_size: many
d_call: TRBD1
j_call: TRBJ2-5
v_call: TRBV4-3

cdr3_aa: ASSVQGGINSPLH
clone_size: .
d_call: .
j_call: TRBJ1-6
v_call: TRBV2

cdr3_aa: ASSHGGTGGFSTDTQY
clone_size: few
d_call: TRBD1
j_call: TRBJ2-3
v_call: TRBV6-2/TRBV6-3

cdr3_aa: SARSNREKAF
clone_size: many
d_call: .
j_call: TRBJ1-1
v_call: TRBV20-1

cdr3_aa: ASSVDPGPFNEQF
clone_size: .
d_call: .
j_call: TRBJ2-1
v_call: TRBV9

cdr3_aa: ASSYSILQETQY
clone_size: many
d_call: .
j_call: TRBJ2-5
v_call: TRBV6-2/TRBV6-3

cdr3_aa: ASSLKDGQPQH
clone_size: .
d_call: .
j_call: TRBJ1-5
v_call: TRBV7-2

cdr3_aa: ASSDLWTSGSNTDTQY
clone_size: many
d_call: TRBD2
j_call: TRBJ2-3
v_call: TRBV6-4

cdr3_aa: SASTRNTRVDEQY
clone_size: many
d_call: .
j_call: TRBJ2-7
v_call: TRBV20-1

cdr3_aa: SARLDRMSTEAF
clone_size: .
d_call: TRBD1
j_call: TRBJ1-1
v_call: TRBV20-1

cdr3_aa: SAREREYEQY
clone_size: many
d_call: TRBD2
j_call: TRBJ2-7
v_call: TRBV20-1

cdr3_aa: ASSLRDRVNEQF
clone_size: once
d_call: TRBD1
j_call: TRBJ2-1
v_call: TRBV9

cdr3_aa: SVAQGPNTDTQY
clone_size: many
d_call: .
j_call: TRBJ2-3
v_call: TRBV29-1

cdr3_aa: ASSLYGKPTGELF
clone_size: many
d_call: .
j_call: TRBJ2-2
v_call: TRBV5-8

cdr3_aa: ASSEGSYLGD
clone_size: many
d_call: .
j_call: TRBJ2-3
v_call: TRBV2

cdr3_aa: ASSQGQPQH
clone_size: many
d_call: .
j_call: TRBJ1-5
v_call: TRBV6-2/TRBV6-3

cdr3_aa: ASSHSAQGEQY
clone_size: many
d_call: .
j_call: TRBJ2-7
v_call: TRBV4-1

cdr3_aa: ASSWLQDRNTEAF
clone_size: few
d_call: .
j_call: TRBJ1-1
v_call: TRBV5-1

cdr3_aa: SARSAGGTGEQY
clone_size: many
d_call: TRBD2
j_call: TRBJ2-7
v_call: TRBV20-1

cdr3_aa: ATKKNTGELF
clone_size: many
d_call: .
j_call: TRBJ2-2
v_call: TRBV7-9

cdr3_aa: ASSYSYRGQYGYT
clone_size: many
d_call: TRBD1
j_call: TRBJ1-2
v_call: TRBV6-5

cdr3_aa: ASSFGTGGYEQY
clone_size: many
d_call: TRBD1
j_call: TRBJ2-7
v_call: TRBV5-1